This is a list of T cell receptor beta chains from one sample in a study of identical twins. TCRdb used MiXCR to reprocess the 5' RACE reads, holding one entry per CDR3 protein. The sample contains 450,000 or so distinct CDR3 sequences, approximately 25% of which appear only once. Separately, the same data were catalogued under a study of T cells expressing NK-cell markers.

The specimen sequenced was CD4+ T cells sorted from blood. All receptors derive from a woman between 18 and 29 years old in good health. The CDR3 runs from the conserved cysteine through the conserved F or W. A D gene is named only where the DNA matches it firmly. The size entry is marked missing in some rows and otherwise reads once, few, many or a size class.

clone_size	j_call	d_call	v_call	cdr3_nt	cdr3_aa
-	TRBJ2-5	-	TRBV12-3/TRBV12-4	TGTGCCAGCACTTCCACGGCTATCCATGGCCAGTACTTC	CASTSTAIHGQYF
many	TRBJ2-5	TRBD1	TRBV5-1	TGTGCCAGCAGCCTACAGGGGGCGGAGACCCAGTACTTC	CASSLQGAETQYF
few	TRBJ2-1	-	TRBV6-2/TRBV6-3	TGTGCCAGCAGTCACGCGGCGGGGCTATACAATGAGCAGTTCTTC	CASSHAAGLYNEQFF
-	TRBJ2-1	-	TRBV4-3	TGCGCCAGCAGCCGCGGTAACGGGAGAGGGGTTTCCTACAATGAGCAGTTCTTC	CASSRGNGRGVSYNEQFF
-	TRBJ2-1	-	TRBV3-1	TGTGCCAGCAGCCGTCGATACAATGAGCAGTTCTTC	CASSRRYNEQFF
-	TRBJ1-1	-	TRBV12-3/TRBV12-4	TGTGCCAGCAGTCCACAGGGACACCTGGCCACTGAAGCTTTCTTT	CASSPQGHLATEAFF
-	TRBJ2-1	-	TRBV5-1	TGCGCCAGCCACCTCAACGGGGACGCATACAATGAGCAGTTCTTC	CASHLNGDAYNEQFF
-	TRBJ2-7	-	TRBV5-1	TGCGCCAGCAGCTTGGACCGGGGGGCGCGTAACGAGCAGTACTTC	CASSLDRGARNEQYF
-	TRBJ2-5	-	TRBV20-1	TGCAGTGCAAACCCTTTGAGAGGGGCTGGAGAGACCCAGTACTTC	CSANPLRGAGETQYF
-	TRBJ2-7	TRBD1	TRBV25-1	TGTGCCAGCAGTGAACCTCATGGGACAGGGAGTTACGAGCAGTACTTC	CASSEPHGTGSYEQYF
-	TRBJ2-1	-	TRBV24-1	TGTGCCACCAGTGATCCGGGACTGGGGAACAATGAGCAGTTCTTC	CATSDPGLGNNEQFF
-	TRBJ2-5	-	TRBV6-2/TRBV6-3	TGTGCCAGCAGTTACGTGATGAGGGCAGAGACCCAGTACTTC	CASSYVMRAETQYF
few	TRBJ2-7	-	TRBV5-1	TGCGCCAGCAGCTTGGGAGGTTCCGTCTCTAGCGAGCAGTACTTC	CASSLGGSVSSEQYF
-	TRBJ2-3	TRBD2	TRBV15	TGTGCCACCAGCGGAGCACGACGGGAGGCAGATACGCAGTATTTT	CATSGARREADTQYF
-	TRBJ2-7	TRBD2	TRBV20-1	TGCAGTGCTCCCGTGAGACGGGGGGTCGTCGAGCAGTACTTC	CSAPVRRGVVEQYF
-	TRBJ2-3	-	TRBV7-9	TGTGCCAGCAGATCACCCTGGGCAGATACGCAGTATTTT	CASRSPWADTQYF
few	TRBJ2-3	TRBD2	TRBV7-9	TGTGCCAGCAGCCCAAGTAGCGGGGGCCGGGGAGATACGCAGTATTTT	CASSPSSGGRGDTQYF
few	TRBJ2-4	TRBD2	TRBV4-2	TGTGCCAGCAGCCAGGCCGGGACTAGCGGGGGGGTGATAAACATTCAGTACTTC	CASSQAGTSGGVINIQYF
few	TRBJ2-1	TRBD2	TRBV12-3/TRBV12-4	TGTGCCAGCACCGGGACTAGCGGGGGGGTTAATGAGCAGTTCTTC	CASTGTSGGVNEQFF
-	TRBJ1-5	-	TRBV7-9	TGTGCCAGCAGCTGGGGACAACTCAATCAGCCCCAGCATTTT	CASSWGQLNQPQHF
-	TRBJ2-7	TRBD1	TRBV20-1	TGCAGTGCGTCCCAGGGGGAGTACGAGCAGTACTTC	CSASQGEYEQYF
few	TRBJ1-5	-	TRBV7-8	TGTGCCAGCAGCTTAGATATGCCTAATCAGCCCCAGCATTTT	CASSLDMPNQPQHF
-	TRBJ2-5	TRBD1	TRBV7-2	TGTGCCAGCAGCTTAGTGTCGACAGGGCCCCAAGAGACCCAGTACTTC	CASSLVSTGPQETQYF
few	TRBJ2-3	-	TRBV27	TGTGCCAGCAGTTTGCGGGGCCCTAGCACAGATACGCAGTATTTT	CASSLRGPSTDTQYF
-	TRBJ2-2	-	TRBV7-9	TGTGCCAGCAGCGCCCAGACTGTGAACACCGGGGAGCTGTTTTTT	CASSAQTVNTGELFF
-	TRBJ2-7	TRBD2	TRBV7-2	TGTGCCAGCAGCTTATCACTAGCGGGAGGGCCCGTTAAGTACTTC	CASSLSLAGGPVKYF
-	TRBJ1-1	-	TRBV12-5	TGTGCTAGTGGACCCGGGGGGGGCGGCTGGGCGAACACTGAAGCTTTCTTT	CASGPGGGGWANTEAFF
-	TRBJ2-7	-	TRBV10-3	TGTGCCATCAAGGGGACTCAGGGCCCCTACGAGCAGTACTTC	CAIKGTQGPYEQYF
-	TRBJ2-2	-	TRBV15	TGTGCCACCAGCAACTGGGAAGGGACCGGGGAGCTGTTTTTT	CATSNWEGTGELFF
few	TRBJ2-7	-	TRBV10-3	TGTGCAAAGGCCGGTTTCGGACAGAATTATTACGAGCAGTACTTC	CAKAGFGQNYYEQYF
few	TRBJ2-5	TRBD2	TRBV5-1	TGCGCCAGCAGCTTGGGGACTAGCCCGGAGACCCAGTACTTC	CASSLGTSPETQYF
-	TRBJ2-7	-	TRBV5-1	TGCGCCAGCAGCTTATCTGGGGGTATGTACGAGCAGTACTTC	CASSLSGGMYEQYF
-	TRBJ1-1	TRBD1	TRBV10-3	TGTGCCATCCGTAAGGGGGCTTTGACTGAAGCTTTCTTT	CAIRKGALTEAFF
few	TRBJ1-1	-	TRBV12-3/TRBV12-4	TGTGCCAGCAGTTTTAGGGAGAACACTGAAGCTTTCTTT	CASSFRENTEAFF
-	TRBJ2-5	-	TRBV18	TGTGCCAGCTCACCCCCTAAAAATCCGGAGACCCAGTACTTC	CASSPPKNPETQYF
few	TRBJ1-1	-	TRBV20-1	TGCAGTGCTCCAGAGGGAGCTAACACTGAAGCTTTCTTT	CSAPEGANTEAFF
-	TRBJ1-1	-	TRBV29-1	TGCAGCGGGGGGGAAGACACTGAAGCTTTCTTT	CSGGEDTEAFF
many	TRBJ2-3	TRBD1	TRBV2	TGTGCCAGCAGTGCGACAGGGGCTACAGATACGCAGTATTTT	CASSATGATDTQYF
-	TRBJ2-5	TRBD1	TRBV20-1	TGCAGTGCTAGAGATTGGACAGGGTACCAAGAGACCCAGTACTTC	CSARDWTGYQETQYF
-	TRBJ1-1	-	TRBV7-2	TGTGCCAGCAGCCACGCGGACAGAAAGAACACTGAAGCTTTCTTT	CASSHADRKNTEAFF
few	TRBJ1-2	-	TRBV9	TGTGCCAGCAGCGTAGGCGAAAACTATGGCTACACCTTC	CASSVGENYGYTF
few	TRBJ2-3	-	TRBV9	TGTGCCAGCAGCGTAGAAGGCGGCCTCACAGATACGCAGTATTTT	CASSVEGGLTDTQYF
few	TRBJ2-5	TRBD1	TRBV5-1	TGCGCCAGCAGCTTGAAGGGACAGGGGTCAGAGACCCAGTACTTC	CASSLKGQGSETQYF
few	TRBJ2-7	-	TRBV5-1	TGCGCCAGCAGCTCGTCAGGGGTATATTCCTACGAGCAGTACTTC	CASSSSGVYSYEQYF
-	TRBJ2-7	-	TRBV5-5	TGTGCCAGCAGCTCGCTCTTAGGGACCCCCCACGAGCAGTACTTC	CASSSLLGTPHEQYF
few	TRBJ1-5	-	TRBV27	TGTGCCAGCAGTTTAGGGGCACAGGGTTCTTACAATCAGCCCCAGCATTTT	CASSLGAQGSYNQPQHF
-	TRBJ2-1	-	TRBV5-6	TGTGCCAGCAGCTTGGATCCTGACTCCTACAATGAGCAGTTCTTC	CASSLDPDSYNEQFF
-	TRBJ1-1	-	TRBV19	TGTGCCAGTAGTAAATCCCTACAGAACACTGAAGCTTTCTTT	CASSKSLQNTEAFF
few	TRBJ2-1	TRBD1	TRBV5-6	TGTGCCAGCAGCTTTGGGACAGCGATAAGGGAGCAGTTCTTC	CASSFGTAIREQFF
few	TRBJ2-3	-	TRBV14	TGTGCCAGCAGCCTAAGCCCCGTGGGAGATACGCAGTATTTT	CASSLSPVGDTQYF
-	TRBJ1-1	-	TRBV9	TGTGCCAGCAGTGGGTCTTCCCGCCGCAGCACTGAAGCTTTCTTT	CASSGSSRRSTEAFF
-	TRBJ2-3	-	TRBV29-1	TGCAGCGTTGTTGGCGCTGGCACAGATACGCAGTATTTT	CSVVGAGTDTQYF
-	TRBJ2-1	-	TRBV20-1	TGCAGTGCTAAGGGGCAGAGCTCCTACAATGAGCAGTTCTTC	CSAKGQSSYNEQFF
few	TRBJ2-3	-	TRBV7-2	TGTGCCAGCAGCAAACCCGGCACGCAGTATTTT	CASSKPGTQYF
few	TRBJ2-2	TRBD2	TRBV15	TGTGCCACCAGCAGGGCGGGAGCGGGCACCGGGGAGCTGTTTTTT	CATSRAGAGTGELFF
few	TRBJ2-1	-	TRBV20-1	TGCAGTGCTAGAGTCCTTGGGACGGCGCTCTACAATGAGCAGTTCTTC	CSARVLGTALYNEQFF
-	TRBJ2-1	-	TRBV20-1	TGCAGTGCTAGTAGGGAGACCCATGAGCAGTTCTTC	CSASRETHEQFF